This T cell receptor (beta chain) was identified in a study of T cells in Graves' hyperthyroidism and ophthalmopathy. Amplification of TCR beta CDR3 regions was performed using RNA transcripts as template. Researchers ran a first-round RT-PCR on the TCR CDR3 using the HTBI primer set. A single record per CDR3 protein comes from TCRdb applying MiXCR to the multiplex PCR reads. The sample has 550,000 to 600,000 distinct CDR3 sequences, over 15% seen once. Aged 18 to 65, the patients had hyperthyroidism that was newly diagnosed and had lasted under 2 months. Patients were excluded for uncontrolled infection, other autoimmune disease, pregnancy or lactation. Orbital computed tomography, thyroid ultrasound, serum thyroxine and TRAb, and clinical symptoms together informed the diagnoses. This clonotype was observed a few times. Germline values: CDR1 MNHEY, CDR2 SMNVEV (reference sequence). The CDR3 has 13 amino acids. Trimming removed 6 bases from V and 10 bases from J; junction bases left unmatched: 7.

Sequencing was done on a sample of blood. V gene TRBV27 combines with J gene TRBJ1-5; 9 nucleotides match TRBD1. The receptor was isolated from a woman younger than 35 with Graves' hyperthyroidism. CDR3 loop: CASRGTGSFPQHF. CDR3 DNA: TGTGCCAGCAGGGGGACAGGGAGCTTTCCCCAGCATTTT.